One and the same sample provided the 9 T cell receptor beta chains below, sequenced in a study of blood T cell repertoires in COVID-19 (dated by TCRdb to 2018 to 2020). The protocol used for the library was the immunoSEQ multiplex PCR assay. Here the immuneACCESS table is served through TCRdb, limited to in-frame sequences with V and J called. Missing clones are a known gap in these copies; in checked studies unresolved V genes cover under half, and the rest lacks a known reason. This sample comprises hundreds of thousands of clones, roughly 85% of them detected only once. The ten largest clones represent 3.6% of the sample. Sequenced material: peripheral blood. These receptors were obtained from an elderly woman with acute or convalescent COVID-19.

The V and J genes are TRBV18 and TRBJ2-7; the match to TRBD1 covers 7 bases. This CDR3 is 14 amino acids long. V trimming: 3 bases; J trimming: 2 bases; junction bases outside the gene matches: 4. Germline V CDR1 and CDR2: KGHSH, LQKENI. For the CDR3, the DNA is TGTGCCAGCTCACCGTTGACAGGGCCCTACGAGCAGTACTTC. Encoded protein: CASSPLTGPYEQYF.

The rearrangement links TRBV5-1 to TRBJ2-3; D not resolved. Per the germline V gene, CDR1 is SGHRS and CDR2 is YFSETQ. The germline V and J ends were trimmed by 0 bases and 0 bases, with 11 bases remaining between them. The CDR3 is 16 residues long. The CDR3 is CASSLGNSLSTDTQYF. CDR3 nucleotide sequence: TGCGCCAGCAGCTTGGGAAACAGTCTTAGCACAGATACGCAGTATTTT.

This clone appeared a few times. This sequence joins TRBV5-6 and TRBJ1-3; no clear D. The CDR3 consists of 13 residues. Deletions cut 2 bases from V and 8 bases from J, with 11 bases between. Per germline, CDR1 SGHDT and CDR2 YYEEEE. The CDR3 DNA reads TGTGCCAGCAGCTTTGGGCAGAGAGACACCATATATTTT. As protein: CASSFGQRDTIYF.

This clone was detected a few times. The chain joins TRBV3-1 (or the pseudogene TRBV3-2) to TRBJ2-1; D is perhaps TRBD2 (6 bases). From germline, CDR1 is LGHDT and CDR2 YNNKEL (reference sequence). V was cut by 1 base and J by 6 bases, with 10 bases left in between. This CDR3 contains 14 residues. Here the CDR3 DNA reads TGTGCCAGCAGCCAAGTTAGCGGTGTCAATGAGCAGTTCTTC. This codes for CASSQVSGVNEQFF.

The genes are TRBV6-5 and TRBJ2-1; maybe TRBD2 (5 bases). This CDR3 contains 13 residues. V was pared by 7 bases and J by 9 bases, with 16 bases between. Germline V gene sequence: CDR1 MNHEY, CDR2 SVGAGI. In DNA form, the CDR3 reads TGTGCCAGCACCGCGACTCTCCGGGGTGAGCAGTTCTTC. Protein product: CASTATLRGEQFF.

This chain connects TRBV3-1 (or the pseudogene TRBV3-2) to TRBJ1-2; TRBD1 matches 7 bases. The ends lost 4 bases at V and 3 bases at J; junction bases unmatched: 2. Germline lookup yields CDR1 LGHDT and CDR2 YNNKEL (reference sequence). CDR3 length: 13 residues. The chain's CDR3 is CASSRGTDYGYTF. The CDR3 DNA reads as TGTGCCAGCAGCCGGGGGACAGACTATGGCTACACCTTC.

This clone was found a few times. CDR3 sequence reads: CASSYRETNYGYTF. CDR3 sequence (DNA): TGTGCCAGCAGTTACAGGGAAACGAACTATGGCTACACCTTC. This chain joins TRBV27 and TRBJ1-2, with a weak D call TRBD1 (6 bases). V dropped 4 bases and J dropped 2 bases, with 11 bases sitting between them. Germline lookup yields CDR1 MNHEY and CDR2 SMNVEV (reference sequence). This CDR3 is 14 amino acids long.

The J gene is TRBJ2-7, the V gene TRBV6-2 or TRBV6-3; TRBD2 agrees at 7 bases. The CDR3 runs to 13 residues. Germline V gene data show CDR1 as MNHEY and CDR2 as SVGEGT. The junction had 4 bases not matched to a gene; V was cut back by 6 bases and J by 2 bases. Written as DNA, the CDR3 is TGTGCCAGCAGACCTAGCGGAACCTACGAGCAGTACTTC. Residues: CASRPSGTYEQYF.

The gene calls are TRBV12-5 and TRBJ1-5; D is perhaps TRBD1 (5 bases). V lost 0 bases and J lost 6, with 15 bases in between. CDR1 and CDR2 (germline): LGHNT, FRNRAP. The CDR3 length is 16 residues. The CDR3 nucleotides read TGTGCTAGTGGTTTGGTATCCGGCAGGGAAGGTCAGCCCCAGCATTTT. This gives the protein CASGLVSGREGQPQHF.